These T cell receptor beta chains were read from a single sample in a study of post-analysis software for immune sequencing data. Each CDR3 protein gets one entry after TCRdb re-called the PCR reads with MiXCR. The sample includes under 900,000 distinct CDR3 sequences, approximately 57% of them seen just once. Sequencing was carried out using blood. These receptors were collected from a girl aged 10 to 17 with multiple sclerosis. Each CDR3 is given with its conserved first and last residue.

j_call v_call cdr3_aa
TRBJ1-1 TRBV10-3 CATQRGAEAFF
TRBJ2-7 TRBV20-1 CSARDPGDRDRSAYEQYF
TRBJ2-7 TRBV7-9 CASSLALSSGSSYEQYF
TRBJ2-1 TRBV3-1 CASSLLLTSNEQFF
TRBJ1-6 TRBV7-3 CASSFGGINSPLHF
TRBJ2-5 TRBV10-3 CAISEPRTLIGEQYF
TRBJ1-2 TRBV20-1 CSGALFQGGDYGYTF
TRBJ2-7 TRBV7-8 CASSLLRPNDEQYF
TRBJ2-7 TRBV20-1 CSARGEGQLIPYEQYF
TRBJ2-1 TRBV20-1 CSAPLTGAFYNEQFF
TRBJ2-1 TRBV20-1 CSASLAGGPGNEQFF
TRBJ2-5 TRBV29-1 CSVVPTGSQETQYF
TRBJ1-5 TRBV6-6 CATRAGEQPQHF
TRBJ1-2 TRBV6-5 CASNPAGTAAGYTF
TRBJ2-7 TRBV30 CAWSRQGSFEQYF
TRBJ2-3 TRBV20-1 CSAERGLAGADTQYF
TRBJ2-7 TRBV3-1 CASSPQRKFPQSYEQYF
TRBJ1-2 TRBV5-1 CASSLGAGDNYGYTF
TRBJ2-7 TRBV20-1 CSARGTSTYEQYF
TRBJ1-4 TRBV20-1 CSARDRQTATNEKLFF
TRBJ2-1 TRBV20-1 CRASAWRDEQFF
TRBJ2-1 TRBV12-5 CASATPGVRHNEQFF
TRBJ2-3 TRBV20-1 CSVMKDTQYF
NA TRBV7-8 CASSSKRDRAYEQYF
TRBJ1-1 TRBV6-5 CASSYSKIRPIFGEAFF
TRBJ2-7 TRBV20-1 CSANLLAGRNYEQYF
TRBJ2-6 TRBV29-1 CSVSYTAEGVLTF
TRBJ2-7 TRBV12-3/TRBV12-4 CASSFWEGIEQYF
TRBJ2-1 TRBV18 CASSSFLAESSYNEQFF
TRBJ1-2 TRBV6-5 CASSPRAGDYGYTF
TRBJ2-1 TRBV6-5 CASSSRLVPHEQFF
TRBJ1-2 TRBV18 CASSPEPQGGYTF
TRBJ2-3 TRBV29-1 CSGDWTGGTDTQYF
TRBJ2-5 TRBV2 CASSTGPRETQYF
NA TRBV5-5 CASSIWTDSYEQYF
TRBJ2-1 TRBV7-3 CASSLGPRTSVVNEQFF
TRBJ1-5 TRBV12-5 CASGLPPQPQHF
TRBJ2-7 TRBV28 CASSFLGQGAGYEQYF
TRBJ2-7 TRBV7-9 CATDRGTYEQYF
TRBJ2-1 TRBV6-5 CASSYGGRGSRNEQFF
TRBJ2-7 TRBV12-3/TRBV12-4 CASSGPNSYEQYF
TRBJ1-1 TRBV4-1 CASSQGMTGNTEAFF
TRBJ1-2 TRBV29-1 CSVMGQPGAYGYTF
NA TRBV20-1 CSARVAGVLYGYEQYF
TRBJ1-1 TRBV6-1 CAGLERGNTEAFF
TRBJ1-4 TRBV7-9 CASSFFLPTAGFNEKLFF
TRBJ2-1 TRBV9 CASSGQLQDEQFF
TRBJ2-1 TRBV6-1 CASTLTVNEQFF